These 4 T cell receptor beta chains came from one sample sequenced in a study of radiotherapy plus CTLA-4 blockade in lung cancer. Clones were sequenced by immunoSEQ multiplex PCR, and TCRdb holds only the in-frame ones, with some missing. The sample yields tens of thousands of clones, around 87% seen once. The sample was peripheral blood, taken from a patient treated with radiotherapy plus ipilimumab. The receptors originated from a human donor with non-small cell lung cancer who had stable disease on radiotherapy plus ipilimumab.

This chain uses TRBV10-3 with TRBJ2-1; possible D gene TRBD2, 6 bases. Trimming took off 4 bases at V and 10 bases at J, with 14 bases between the two ends. The V gene's germline CDR1 is ENHRY and CDR2 SYGVKD. This CDR3 has 13 amino acids. The CDR3 spells CAISARDSEEQFF. In nucleotides, the CDR3 is TGTGCCATCAGTGCGCGGGACTCCGAAGAGCAGTTCTTC.

This clone was detected once. The genes are TRBV27 and TRBJ2-4; 13 bases line up with TRBD2. The CDR3 totals 15 residues. Germline V gene lookup returns CDR1 MNHEY and CDR2 SMNVEV (reference sequence). Germline trimming cut 8 bases from V and 1 base from J; bases unmatched to any gene: 2. DNA for the CDR3: TGTGCCAGCCCGACTAGCGGGGGGGCCAAAAACATTCAGTACTTC. Its protein product is CASPTSGGAKNIQYF.

Worth noting for this clone: The sample holds other DNA sequences that translate to the same CDR3. V gene TRBV9 combines with J gene TRBJ2-7; 12 bases align to TRBD2. The germline gives CDR1 SGDLS, CDR2 YYNGEE. The V and J ends lost 2 bases and 1 base, in that order; junction bases with no gene match: 1. This CDR3 comprises 15 residues. The CDR3, as DNA: TGTGCCAGCAGCGTCGGACTAGCGGGATCCTACGAGCAGTACTTC. Translating it yields CASSVGLAGSYEQYF.

The genes are TRBV28 and TRBJ1-2; TRBD1 might be the D (5 bases). Trimming pared 5 bases from V and 11 bases from J, leaving 15 bases between. This CDR3 has 12 residues. Germline CDR1 MDHEN, CDR2 SYDVKM. The CDR3 protein is CASSIEGRGYTF. CDR3 coding DNA: TGTGCCAGCAGTATAGAGGGTAGGGGATACACCTTC.